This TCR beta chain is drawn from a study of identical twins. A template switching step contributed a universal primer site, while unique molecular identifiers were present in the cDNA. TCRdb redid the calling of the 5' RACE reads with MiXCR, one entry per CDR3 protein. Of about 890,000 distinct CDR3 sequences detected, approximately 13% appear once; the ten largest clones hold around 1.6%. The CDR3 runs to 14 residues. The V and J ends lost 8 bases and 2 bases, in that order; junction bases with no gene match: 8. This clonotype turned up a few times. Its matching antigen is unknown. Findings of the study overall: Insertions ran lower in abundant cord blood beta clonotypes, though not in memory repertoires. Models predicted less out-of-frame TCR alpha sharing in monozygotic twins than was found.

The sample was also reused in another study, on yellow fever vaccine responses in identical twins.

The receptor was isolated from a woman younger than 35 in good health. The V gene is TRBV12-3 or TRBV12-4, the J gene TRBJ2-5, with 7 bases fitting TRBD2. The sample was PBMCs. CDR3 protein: CASRQGLVQETQYF. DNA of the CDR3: TGTGCCAGCCGTCAAGGACTAGTACAAGAGACCCAGTACTTC.